Presented here are 23 T cell receptor beta chains from one specimen sequenced in a study of blood T cell repertoires in COVID-19. Here immunoSEQ multiplex PCR was the method, and the copy in TCRdb shows in-frame clones only, minus some. The table lists approximately 65,000 clones, more than 70% of them singletons, with about 4% in the top ten. Sequenced: peripheral blood. These receptors all come from a man aged 50 to 59 with acute or convalescent COVID-19.

V usage is TRBV5-4 and J usage is TRBJ1-4, with 12 bases fitting TRBD1. Germline CDR1 reads SGHNT; CDR2 reads YYREEE (reference sequence). The CDR3 totals 18 residues. J was trimmed by 5 bases and V by 2 bases; bases with no gene match: 10. The CDR3 spells CASSFRDRGPKGNEKLFF. The CDR3 nucleotides are TGTGCCAGCAGCTTCCGGGACAGGGGGCCCAAAGGAAATGAAAAACTGTTTTTT.

The chain combines TRBV19 with TRBJ2-5, with 9 positions matching TRBD1. This CDR3 comprises 13 residues. With V trimmed by 6 bases and J by 4 bases, 3 bases remained unmatched. Germline lookup yields CDR1 LNHDA and CDR2 SQIVND (reference sequence). The CDR3 nucleotides are TGTGCCAGTAGAGGACAGGGGTTAGAGACCCAGTACTTC. Translating it yields CASRGQGLETQYF. Full variable domain (outside the CDR3, taken from reference TRBV19 and TRBJ2-5): DGGITQSPKYLFRKEGQNVTLSCEQNLNHDAMYWYRQDPGQGLRLIYYSQIVNDFQKGDIAEGYSVSREKKESFPLTVTSAQKNPTAFYLCASRGQGLETQYFGPGTRLLVL.

The count of this clone is one. The rearrangement links TRBV5-6 to TRBJ1-5; D not resolved. The CDR3 runs 14 residues. The ends were cut back, 0 bases at V and 6 bases at J, with 10 bases in the middle. Germline V gene sequence: CDR1 SGHDT, CDR2 YYEEEE. The CDR3 DNA sequence: TGTGCCAGCAGCTTGGCCTTCGGAGGTCAGCCCCAGCATTTT. Its translation is CASSLAFGGQPQHF.

This chain uses TRBV6-5 with TRBJ2-7; 8 bases fit TRBD1. The CDR3 totals 16 residues. The V segment lost 0 bases and the J segment 7 bases; nucleotides outside the gene matches: 11. Germline CDR1 reads MNHEY; CDR2 reads SVGAGI. The CDR3 region has the DNA TGTGCCAGCAGTTACTCCCGGACAGGGAGCTTGGGAGAGCAGTACTTC. Protein: CASSYSRTGSLGEQYF.

The genes are TRBV20-1 and TRBJ1-5; D unresolved. Germline V gives CDR1 DFQATT, CDR2 SNEGSKA (reference sequence). This CDR3 comprises 13 residues. V was cut by 3 bases and J by 2 bases, with 8 bases left in between. The CDR3 nucleotides read TGCAGTGCTAGTGGCGGGGGCAATCAGCCCCAGCATTTT. Translating it yields CSASGGGNQPQHF.

The chain couples TRBV14 to TRBJ2-7; maybe TRBD1 (5 bases). The CDR3 has 13 amino acids. Trimming shortened V by 2 bases and J by 7 bases, and 12 bases separated the two germline ends. CDR1 is SGHDN and CDR2 is FVKESK in the germline V gene. The CDR3 nucleotides read TGTGCCAGCAGCCAATGGGGCGCGGTAGAGCAGTACTTC. Protein: CASSQWGAVEQYF.

The CDR3 loop is CASSQDRISEQYF. The DNA of the CDR3 is TGCGCCAGCAGCCAAGACAGGATTAGCGAGCAGTACTTC. The V and J genes are TRBV4-1 and TRBJ2-7; unclear D gene. The germline CDR1 and CDR2 sequences are MGHRA and YSYEKL. The CDR3 length is 13 residues. Trimming took off 0 bases at V and 6 bases at J, with 9 bases between the two ends.

The V and J genes are TRBV3-1 (or the pseudogene TRBV3-2) and TRBJ2-4; 7 bases are shared with TRBD1. CDR1 is LGHDT, CDR2 YNNKEL, per germline (reference sequence). The junction had 3 bases not matched to a gene; V was cut back by 1 base and J by 3 bases. The CDR3 consists of 15 residues. CDR3 protein: CASSQAGGSKNIQYF. The DNA for the CDR3 is TGTGCCAGCAGCCAAGCAGGGGGTAGCAAAAACATTCAGTACTTC.

The CDR3 DNA reads TGTGCCAGCACTACGGACAGAGGGATGAACACTGAAGCTTTCTTT. Translation gives CASTTDRGMNTEAFF. The gene calls are TRBV6-5 and TRBJ1-1, with D perhaps TRBD1 (6 bases). V was shortened by 7 bases and J by 0 bases, with 15 bases between the two germline ends. This CDR3 comprises 15 residues. The germline V gene encodes CDR1 MNHEY and CDR2 SVGAGI.

V usage is TRBV12-5 and J usage is TRBJ2-7; D is ambiguous. Between the trimmed V and J ends, which lost 1 base and 4 bases, there was a span of 8 bases. This CDR3 region has 13 residues. Looked up from germline, CDR1 is LGHNT and CDR2 is FRNRAP. CDR3 in amino acids: CASGLDSGYEQYF. In DNA form, the CDR3 reads TGTGCTAGTGGTTTGGATTCCGGGTACGAGCAGTACTTC.

The chain is built from TRBV7-6 and TRBJ2-3; D is possibly TRBD1 (6 bases). CDR1 is SGHVS and CDR2 is FNYEAQ in the germline V gene. Trimming shortened V by 3 bases and J by 2 bases, and 12 bases separated the two germline ends. The CDR3 contains 15 residues. The CDR3 bases are TGTGCCAGCAGCTTCCGGGACACAGACACAGATACGCAGTATTTT. This encodes CASSFRDTDTDTQYF. Full variable domain (missing parts from reference TRBV7-6 and TRBJ2-3): GAGVSQSPRYKVTKRGQDVALRCDPISGHVSLYWYRQALGQGPEFLTYFNYEAQQDKSGLPNDRFSAERPEGSISTLTIQRTEQRDSAMYRCASSFRDTDTDTQYFGPGTRLTVL.

The CDR3 protein is CASSQRSSGANVLTF. DNA for the CDR3: TGTGCCAGCAGTCAAAGGAGTTCCGGGGCCAACGTCCTGACTTTC. This rearrangement joins TRBV11-2 to TRBJ2-6; no definite D call. Germline lookup yields CDR1 SGHAT and CDR2 FQNNGV. V was shortened by 6 bases and J by 4 bases, with 13 bases between the two germline ends. The CDR3 totals 15 residues.

This chain links TRBV15 with TRBJ2-3, with TRBD1 matching over 9 bases. CDR3 length: 16 amino acids. CDR1 and CDR2 (germline): LNHNV, YYDKDF (reference sequence). The V and J ends lost 1 base and 4 bases, in that order; junction bases with no gene match: 6. The CDR3 coding sequence is TGTGCCACCAGCAGAGGTGACAGGGGGAGATCAGATACGCAGTATTTT. Amino acids: CATSRGDRGRSDTQYF.

CDR3 residues: CAISDHEGTGSGNTIYF. Here the CDR3 DNA reads TGTGCCATCAGTGACCACGAGGGGACTGGCTCTGGAAACACCATATATTTT. The rearrangement links TRBV10-3 to TRBJ1-3, with D possibly being TRBD1 (5 bases). Germline assignment: CDR1 ENHRY and CDR2 SYGVKD. Trimming pared 3 bases from V and 0 bases from J, leaving 15 bases between. The CDR3 consists of 17 residues.

This chain uses TRBV5-4 with TRBJ2-2; weak D call: TRBD2 (6 bases). The germline V gene encodes CDR1 SGHNT and CDR2 YYREEE (reference sequence). V was shortened by 4 bases and J by 0 bases, with 13 bases between the two germline ends. The CDR3 runs 16 residues. For the CDR3, the DNA is TGTGCCAGCAGCGAGGACTACAGAGCGAACACCGGGGAGCTGTTTTTT. Translation gives CASSEDYRANTGELFF.

CDR3 residues: CASSLYGGYNEQFF. The CDR3 DNA reads TGCGCCAGCAGCTTGTACGGGGGGTACAATGAGCAGTTCTTC. J is TRBJ2-1 and V is TRBV5-1, with 7 bases aligning to TRBD2. This CDR3 comprises 14 residues. The germline CDR1 and CDR2 sequences are SGHRS and YFSETQ. V trimming: 1 base; J trimming: 4 bases; junction bases outside the gene matches: 2. Complete variable domain (other parts from reference TRBV5-1 and TRBJ2-1): KAGVTQTPRYLIKTRGQQVTLSCSPISGHRSVSWYQQTPGQGLQFLFEYFSETQRNKGNFPGRFSGRQFSNSRSEMNVSTLELGDSALYLCASSLYGGYNEQFFGPGTRLTVL.

The chain combines TRBV7-6 with TRBJ1-3; TRBD1 is a possible D gene (5 bases). CDR1 SGHVS and CDR2 FNYEAQ come from the germline V gene. The CDR3 is made up of 16 amino acids. Trimming left V 0 bases short and J 0 bases short, with 9 bases between. DNA for the CDR3: TGTGCCAGCAGCTTAGCTACAGGAGCCTCTGGAAACACCATATATTTT. Residues: CASSLATGASGNTIYF.

This clone was recorded once. This chain connects TRBV30 to TRBJ2-7; a possible D gene is TRBD1 (5 bases). The V gene lost 2 bases and the J gene lost 4 bases, with 6 bases spanning the gap. The V gene's germline CDR1 is GTSNPN and CDR2 SVGIG (reference sequence). There are 11 residues in the CDR3. The CDR3 nucleotides are TGTGCCTGGAGTAGGGGTTACGAGCAGTACTTC. It specifies CAWSRGYEQYF.

V gene TRBV15 combines with J gene TRBJ1-6; D is possibly TRBD1 (6 bases). This CDR3 is 15 amino acids long. The ends were cut back, 2 bases at V and 8 bases at J, with 13 bases in the middle. The germline gives CDR1 LNHNV, CDR2 YYDKDF (reference sequence). CDR3 coding DNA: TGTGCCACCAGCAGACACGGACAGACTCATTCACCCCTCCACTTT. Translation gives CATSRHGQTHSPLHF. The whole variable domain, filled in from reference TRBV15 and TRBJ1-6, reads DAMVIQNPRYQVTQFGKPVTLSCSQTLNHNVMYWYQQKSSQAPKLLFHYYDKDFNNEADTPDNFQSRRPNTSFCFLDIRSPGLGDTAMYLCATSRHGQTHSPLHFGNGTRLTVT.

The chain is built from TRBV7-9 and TRBJ2-3; D possibly corresponds to TRBD1 (6 bases). Germline CDR1 reads SEHNR; CDR2 reads FQNEAQ (reference sequence). The V end lost 2 bases, the J end lost 0 bases, and 9 bases lay between the germline ends. CDR3 length: 15 amino acids. DNA of the CDR3: TGTGCCAGCAGCTTAACTGGACAGAGCACAGATACGCAGTATTTT. Its protein product is CASSLTGQSTDTQYF. The full variable domain, rest sourced from reference TRBV7-9 and TRBJ2-3, is DTGVSQNPRHKITKRGQNVTFRCDPISEHNRLYWYRQTLGQGPEFLTYFQNEAQLEKSRLLSDRFSAERPKGSFSTLEIQRTEQGDSAMYLCASSLTGQSTDTQYFGPGTRLTVL.

The chain uses TRBV27 and TRBJ2-6, with a possible D match to TRBD2 (5 bases). Germline CDR1 MNHEY, CDR2 SMNVEV (reference sequence). Trimming cost V 4 bases and J 3 bases, with 13 bases left between them. The CDR3 runs to 16 residues. CDR3 sequence: CASSSGILGGANVLTF. CDR3 in DNA: TGTGCCAGCAGTTCGGGGATCCTGGGTGGGGCCAACGTCCTGACTTTC.

V usage is TRBV30 and J usage is TRBJ2-5; 11 nucleotides align to TRBD2. This CDR3 has 14 residues. The V segment lost 3 bases and the J segment 3 bases; nucleotides outside the gene matches: 3. Germline CDR1 reads GTSNPN; CDR2 reads SVGIG (reference sequence). CDR3 coding DNA: TGTGCCTGGAGCCCGGGACTAGCGGAAGAGACCCAGTACTTC. It is translated as CAWSPGLAEETQYF.

V gene TRBV27 combines with J gene TRBJ1-2; 12 nucleotides match TRBD1. CDR1 and CDR2 (germline): MNHEY, SMNVEV (reference sequence). Losses at the gene ends were 4 bases for V and 7 bases for J; bases not matched to a gene: 4. The CDR3 extends over 14 amino acids. CDR3 in amino acids: CASSSGQGAAGYTF. Here the CDR3 DNA reads TGTGCCAGCAGTTCGGGACAGGGGGCGGCTGGCTACACCTTC.